One and the same sample provided the 5 T cell receptor beta chains below, sequenced in a study of high-grade serous ovarian cancer treatment subgroups. Tumor samples were obtained before definitive surgery or chemotherapy. The method was immunoSEQ multiplex PCR; TCRdb's version includes in-frame clones alone and lacks a portion of them. The sample includes 4,000 to 5,000 clones, approximately 71% of them seen just once. Sequenced sample: tumor tissue. Receptors were obtained from a human donor with high-grade serous ovarian cancer.

Comments on this clone: Distinct nucleotide sequences in the sample also encode this CDR3. The V call is TRBV5-1, the J call TRBJ1-4, with D unresolved. Trimming left V 4 bases short and J 8 bases short, with 9 bases between. The CDR3 covers 12 residues. The germline V gene encodes CDR1 SGHRS and CDR2 YFSETQ. CDR3 sequence (DNA): TGCGCCAGCAGCCTCGGAGGGGAAAAACTGTTTTTT. This sequence encodes CASSLGGEKLFF.

The chain recombines TRBV2 with TRBJ2-1; possible D gene TRBD2, 6 bases. With 8 bases removed from V and 0 bases from J, the gap between germline ends came to 14 bases. Germline CDR1 and CDR2: SNHLY and FYNNEI. The CDR3 covers 15 residues. The CDR3 DNA follows: TGTGCCAGCTCGGGACTCCCGAGCTCCTACAATGAGCAGTTCTTC. Translated: CASSGLPSSYNEQFF.

The chain is built from TRBV27 and TRBJ1-1; the D is unclear. Germline V gene lookup returns CDR1 MNHEY and CDR2 SMNVEV (reference sequence). V lost 10 bases, J lost 7 bases, and 13 bases lay in between. This CDR3 comprises 11 residues. The CDR3 sequence is CATKVGYEAFF. The CDR3 DNA is TGTGCCACCAAAGTTGGCTATGAAGCTTTCTTT.

The chain employs TRBV7-2 and TRBJ2-5, with 10 bases aligning to TRBD2. Losses at the gene ends were 6 bases for V and 4 bases for J; bases not matched to a gene: 8. The CDR3 contains 15 residues. Looked up from germline, CDR1 is SGHTA and CDR2 is FQGNSA. The CDR3 loop reads CASRKSSGGGETQYF. The CDR3 region has the DNA TGTGCCAGCAGGAAATCTAGCGGGGGAGGAGAGACCCAGTACTTC.

The chain employs TRBV6-1 and TRBJ2-7; D ambiguous. The CDR3 is 11 amino acids. V lost 6 bases and J lost 4, with 7 bases in between. Germline V gene sequence: CDR1 MNHNS, CDR2 SASEGT. CDR3 amino acids: CASREPYEQYF. The DNA of the CDR3 is TGTGCCAGCAGGGAACCGTACGAGCAGTACTTC.